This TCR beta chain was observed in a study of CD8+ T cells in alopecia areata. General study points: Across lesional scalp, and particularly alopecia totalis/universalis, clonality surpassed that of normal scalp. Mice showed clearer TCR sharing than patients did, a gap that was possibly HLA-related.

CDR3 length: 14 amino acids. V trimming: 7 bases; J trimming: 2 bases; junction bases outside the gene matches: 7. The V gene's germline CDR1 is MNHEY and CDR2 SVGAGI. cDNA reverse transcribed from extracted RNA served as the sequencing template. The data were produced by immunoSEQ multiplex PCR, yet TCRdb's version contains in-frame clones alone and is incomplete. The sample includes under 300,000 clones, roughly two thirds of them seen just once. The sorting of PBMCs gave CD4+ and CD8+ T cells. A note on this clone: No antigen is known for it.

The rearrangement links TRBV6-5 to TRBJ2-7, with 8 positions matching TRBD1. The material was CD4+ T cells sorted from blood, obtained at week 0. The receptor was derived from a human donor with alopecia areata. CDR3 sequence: CASKTGVRPYEQYF. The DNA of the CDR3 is TGTGCCAGCAAGACAGGGGTGCGCCCCTACGAGCAGTACTTC.